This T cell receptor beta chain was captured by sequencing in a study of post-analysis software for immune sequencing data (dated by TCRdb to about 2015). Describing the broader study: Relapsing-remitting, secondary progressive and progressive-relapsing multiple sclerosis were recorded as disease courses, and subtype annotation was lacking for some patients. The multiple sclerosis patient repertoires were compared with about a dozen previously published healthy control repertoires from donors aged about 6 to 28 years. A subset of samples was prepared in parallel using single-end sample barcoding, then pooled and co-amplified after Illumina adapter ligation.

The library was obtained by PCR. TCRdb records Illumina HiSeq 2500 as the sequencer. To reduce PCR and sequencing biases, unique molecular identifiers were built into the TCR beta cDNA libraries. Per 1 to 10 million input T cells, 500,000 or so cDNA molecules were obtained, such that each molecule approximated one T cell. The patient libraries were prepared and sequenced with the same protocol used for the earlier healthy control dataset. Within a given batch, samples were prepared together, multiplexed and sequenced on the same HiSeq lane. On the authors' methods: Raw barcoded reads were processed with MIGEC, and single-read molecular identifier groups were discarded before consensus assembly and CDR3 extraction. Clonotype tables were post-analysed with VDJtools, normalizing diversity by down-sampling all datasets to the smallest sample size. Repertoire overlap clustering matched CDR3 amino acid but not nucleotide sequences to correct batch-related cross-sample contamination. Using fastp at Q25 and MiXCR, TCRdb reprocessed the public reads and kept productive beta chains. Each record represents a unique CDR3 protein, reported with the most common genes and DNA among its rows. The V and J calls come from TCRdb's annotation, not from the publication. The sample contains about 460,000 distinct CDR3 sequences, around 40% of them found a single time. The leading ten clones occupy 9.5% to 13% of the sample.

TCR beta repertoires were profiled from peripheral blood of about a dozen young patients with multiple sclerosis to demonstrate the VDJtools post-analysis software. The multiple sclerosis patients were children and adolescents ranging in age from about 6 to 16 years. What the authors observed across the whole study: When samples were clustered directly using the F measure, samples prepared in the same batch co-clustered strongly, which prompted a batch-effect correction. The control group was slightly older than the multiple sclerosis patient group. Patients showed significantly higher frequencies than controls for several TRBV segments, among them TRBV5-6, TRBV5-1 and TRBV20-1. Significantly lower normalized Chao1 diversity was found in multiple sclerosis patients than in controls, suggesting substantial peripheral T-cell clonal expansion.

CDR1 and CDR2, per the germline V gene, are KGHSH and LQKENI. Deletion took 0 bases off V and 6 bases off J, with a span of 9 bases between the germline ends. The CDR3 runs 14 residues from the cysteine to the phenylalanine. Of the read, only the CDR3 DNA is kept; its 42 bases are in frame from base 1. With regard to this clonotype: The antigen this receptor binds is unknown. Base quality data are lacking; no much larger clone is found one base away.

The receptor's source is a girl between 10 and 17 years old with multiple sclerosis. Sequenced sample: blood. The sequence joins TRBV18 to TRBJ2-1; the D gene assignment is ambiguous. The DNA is TGTGCCAGCTCACCACCCGGGCAGAGCAATGAGCAGTTCTTC. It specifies CASSPPGQSNEQFF.